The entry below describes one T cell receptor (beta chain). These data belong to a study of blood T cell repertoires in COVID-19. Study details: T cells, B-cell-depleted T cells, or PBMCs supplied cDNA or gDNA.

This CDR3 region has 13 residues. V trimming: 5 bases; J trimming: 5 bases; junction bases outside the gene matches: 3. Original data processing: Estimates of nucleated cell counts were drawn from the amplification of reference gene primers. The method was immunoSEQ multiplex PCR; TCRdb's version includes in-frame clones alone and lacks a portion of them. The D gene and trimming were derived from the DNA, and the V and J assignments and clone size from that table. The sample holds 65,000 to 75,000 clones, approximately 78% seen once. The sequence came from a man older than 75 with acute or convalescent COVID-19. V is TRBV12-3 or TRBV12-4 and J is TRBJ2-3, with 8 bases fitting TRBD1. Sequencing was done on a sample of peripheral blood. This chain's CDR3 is CASSRQGIDTQYF. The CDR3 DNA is TGTGCCAGCAGTCGACAGGGGATAGATACGCAGTATTTT.